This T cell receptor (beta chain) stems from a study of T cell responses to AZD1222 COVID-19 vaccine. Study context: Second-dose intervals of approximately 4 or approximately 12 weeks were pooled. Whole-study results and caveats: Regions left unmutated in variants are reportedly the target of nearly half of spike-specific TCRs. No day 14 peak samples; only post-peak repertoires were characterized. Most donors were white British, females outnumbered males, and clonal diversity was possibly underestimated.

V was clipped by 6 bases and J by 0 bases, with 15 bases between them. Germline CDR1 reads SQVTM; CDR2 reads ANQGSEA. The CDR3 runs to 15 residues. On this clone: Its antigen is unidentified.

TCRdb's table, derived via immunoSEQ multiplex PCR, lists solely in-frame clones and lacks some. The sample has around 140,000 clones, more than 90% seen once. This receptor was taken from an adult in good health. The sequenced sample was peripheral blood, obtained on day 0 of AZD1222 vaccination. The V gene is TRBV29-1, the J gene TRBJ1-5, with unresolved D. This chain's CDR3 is CSVTETAYSNQPQHF. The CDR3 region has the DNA TGCAGCGTGACCGAGACGGCTTATAGCAATCAGCCCCAGCATTTT. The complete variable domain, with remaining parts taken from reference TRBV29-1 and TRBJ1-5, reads SAVISQKPSRDICQRGTSLTIQCQVDSQVTMMFWYRQQPGQSLTLIATANQGSEATYESGFVIDKFPISRPNLTFSTLTVSNMSPEDSSIYLCSVTETAYSNQPQHFGDGTRLSIL.